This is a list of T cell receptor beta chains from one sample in a study of OX40 agonist ivuxolimab in advanced cancers. Sequenced by immunoSEQ multiplex PCR; TCRdb stores in-frame clones only, minus some. The sample lists tens of thousands of clones, 91% seen once, with about 7.6% in the top ten. The material was CD4+ or CD8+ T cells sorted from blood, obtained in a trial of the OX40 agonist ivuxolimab. The receptors were sampled from an adult with an advanced solid tumor such as melanoma, head and neck, liver or kidney cancer. Each CDR3 is given with its conserved first and last residue. A D gene is named only where the DNA matches it firmly. Clone size is stated in some rows and not others, as once, few, many or a class when expanded.

>-|TRBV5-6|-|TRBJ1-2
CASSLRRGYTF
TGTGCCAGCAGCTTGCGAAGGGGCTACACCTTC
>once|TRBV4-3|-|TRBJ1-5
CASSQDSSNQPQHF
TGCGCCAGCAGCCAAGACAGCAGCAATCAGCCCCAGCATTTT
>once|TRBV6-5|-|TRBJ2-7
CASSYSNPEAYEQYF
TGTGCCAGCAGTTACTCGAATCCAGAAGCCTACGAGCAGTACTTC
>-|TRBV19|-|TRBJ1-5
CASEGQGQPQHF
TGTGCCAGTGAGGGGCAGGGGCAGCCCCAGCATTTT
>-|TRBV19|-|TRBJ2-1
CASSILAATYNEQFF
TGTGCCAGTAGTATATTAGCGGCCACCTACAATGAGCAGTTCTTC
>-|TRBV27|-|TRBJ2-1
CASSPQGGGRSYNEQFF
TGTGCCAGCAGTCCCCAGGGAGGGGGGAGATCCTACAATGAGCAGTTCTTC
>-|TRBV25-1|-|TRBJ1-1
CASSLTQNTEAFF
TGTGCCAGCAGTCTGACACAGAACACTGAAGCTTTCTTT
>-|TRBV4-2|TRBD2|TRBJ2-1
CASSQDRSTSGINEQFF
TGTGCCAGCAGCCAAGATAGGTCAACTAGCGGGATCAATGAGCAGTTCTTC
>-|TRBV28|-|TRBJ2-7
CATSANYEQYF
TGTGCCACCTCAGCCAATTACGAGCAGTACTTC
>-|TRBV20-1|-|TRBJ2-5
CSARVWETQYF
TGCAGTGCTAGAGTTTGGGAGACCCAGTACTTC
>-|TRBV15|TRBD2|TRBJ2-2
CATSSEGRGAPDTGELFF
TGTGCCACCAGCAGCGAGGGGAGGGGCGCCCCGGACACCGGGGAGCTGTTTTTT
>once|TRBV28|TRBD2|TRBJ2-1
CASRLKRGVSYNEQFF
TGTGCCAGCAGACTAAAGCGGGGGGTCTCCTACAATGAGCAGTTCTTC
>-|TRBV10-3|-|TRBJ1-6
CATPVKSPSPLHF
TGTGCCACTCCAGTGAAGTCCCCTTCACCCCTCCACTTT
>-|TRBV4-3|-|TRBJ1-5
CASSQDILPGERPQHF
TGCGCCAGCAGCCAAGATATTTTGCCAGGGGAGAGACCCCAGCATTTT
>-|TRBV6-5|TRBD1|TRBJ2-3
CASAQGVGTDTQYF
TGTGCCAGCGCCCAGGGGGTAGGCACAGATACGCAGTATTTT
>-|TRBV9|-|TRBJ2-1
CASSVGYPGDEQFF
TGTGCCAGCAGCGTAGGATACCCGGGTGATGAGCAGTTCTTC
>few|TRBV30|-|TRBJ1-1
CAWSILGIHEAFF
TGTGCCTGGAGTATTTTGGGAATTCATGAAGCTTTCTTT
>-|TRBV4-3|-|TRBJ2-1
CASSREAPPEVMSSYNEQFF
TGCGCCAGCAGCCGCGAGGCTCCACCGGAAGTTATGAGCTCCTACAATGAGCAGTTCTTC
>once|TRBV27|-|TRBJ2-3
CASSLLAGTGPDTQYF
TGTGCCAGCAGTTTACTAGCCGGAACTGGCCCAGATACGCAGTATTTT
>-|TRBV7-9|TRBD1|TRBJ1-2
CASSFRTGLLF
TGTGCCAGCAGCTTTAGGACAGGCCTTCTCTTC
>-|TRBV2|TRBD2|TRBJ2-1
CASMALSGKHNYNEQFF
TGTGCCAGCATGGCCCTTAGCGGGAAACACAACTACAATGAGCAGTTCTTC
>-|TRBV28|-|TRBJ1-5
CASSFHSNQPQHF
TGTGCCAGCAGTTTTCACAGCAATCAGCCCCAGCATTTT
>-|TRBV27|-|TRBJ2-1
CASSKLGYNEQFF
TGTGCCAGCAGTAAACTAGGGTACAATGAGCAGTTCTTC
>-|TRBV25-1|-|TRBJ2-5
CASSARDISYF
TGTGCCAGCAGTGCCCGGGACATATCGTACTTC
>-|TRBV11-2|-|TRBJ2-7
CASSLVGPQSEQYF
TGTGCCAGCAGCTTAGTGGGTCCACAGTCCGAGCAGTACTTC
>-|TRBV2|-|TRBJ1-5
CASSEAGWVSQPQHF
TGTGCCAGCAGTGAAGCAGGGTGGGTTTCCCAGCCCCAGCATTTT
>-|TRBV30|TRBD2|TRBJ2-3
CAWSPIAGGTDTQYF
TGTGCCTGGAGTCCAATAGCGGGGGGAACAGATACGCAGTATTTT
>-|TRBV27|-|TRBJ2-5
CASSPVGLETQYF
TGTGCCAGCAGTCCAGTGGGTTTGGAGACCCAGTACTTC
>-|TRBV5-4|-|TRBJ1-2
CASSGWGGYTF
TGTGCCAGCAGCGGGTGGGGTGGCTACACCTTC
>-|TRBV6-8|TRBD2|TRBJ2-1
CASLTSGGLNEQFF
TGTGCCAGCTTAACTAGCGGGGGCCTCAATGAGCAGTTCTTC
>few|TRBV30|-|TRBJ1-1
CAWSPRHPEAFF
TGTGCCTGGAGTCCTAGACACCCTGAAGCTTTCTTT
>-|TRBV5-6|-|TRBJ2-7
CASSLDGAGIYEQYF
TGTGCCAGCAGCTTGGACGGGGCGGGGATCTACGAGCAGTACTTC
>-|TRBV4-1|-|TRBJ2-5
CASSPRVGETQYF
TGCGCCAGCAGCCCCAGGGTTGGGGAGACCCAGTACTTC
>-|TRBV12-5|-|TRBJ1-2
CASAPRQAHPRGYTF
TGTGCTAGTGCTCCGCGGCAGGCTCACCCGCGGGGCTACACCTTC
>-|TRBV19|TRBD1|TRBJ2-2
CASSAGTALARELFF
TGTGCCAGTAGTGCCGGGACAGCCTTGGCCCGGGAGCTGTTTTTT
>-|TRBV28|-|TRBJ1-5
CASSFRDFSNQPQHF
TGTGCCAGCAGTTTCAGGGATTTTAGCAATCAGCCCCAGCATTTT
>-|TRBV15|-|TRBJ2-3
CATSILGDTQYF
TGTGCCACCAGCATATTGGGGGATACGCAGTATTTT
>-|TRBV30|-|TRBJ2-2
CAWNAPPNTGELFF
TGTGCCTGGAATGCCCCCCCCAACACCGGGGAGCTGTTTTTT
>-|TRBV30|-|TRBJ1-5
CASDWDSNQPQHF
TGTGCCTCGGACTGGGATAGCAATCAGCCCCAGCATTTT
>-|TRBV7-3|-|TRBJ2-2
CASSQGVGAGELFF
TGTGCCAGCAGCCAAGGCGTAGGAGCCGGGGAGCTGTTTTTT
>-|TRBV6-1|TRBD1|TRBJ1-3
CASTRWDSSGNTIYF
TGTGCCAGCACCCGATGGGACAGCTCTGGAAACACCATATATTTT
>-|TRBV19|-|TRBJ2-1
CASGIGSSYNEQFF
TGTGCCAGTGGGATTGGAAGCTCCTACAATGAGCAGTTCTTC
>-|TRBV28|TRBD1|TRBJ1-5
CASSDPGQNQPQHF
TGTGCCAGCAGTGACCCGGGACAGAATCAGCCCCAGCATTTT
>once|TRBV30|-|TRBJ2-1
CAWSVRSYNEQFF
TGTGCCTGGAGTGTACGTTCCTACAATGAGCAGTTCTTC
>-|TRBV30|-|TRBJ1-6
CAWSHDRRSYNSPLHF
TGTGCCTGGAGTCACGACAGACGCTCCTATAATTCACCCCTCCACTTT
>-|TRBV5-4|-|TRBJ1-6
CASSSSPGTPSGSPLHF
TGTGCCAGCAGCTCATCCCCCGGTACCCCATCGGGTTCACCCCTCCACTTT